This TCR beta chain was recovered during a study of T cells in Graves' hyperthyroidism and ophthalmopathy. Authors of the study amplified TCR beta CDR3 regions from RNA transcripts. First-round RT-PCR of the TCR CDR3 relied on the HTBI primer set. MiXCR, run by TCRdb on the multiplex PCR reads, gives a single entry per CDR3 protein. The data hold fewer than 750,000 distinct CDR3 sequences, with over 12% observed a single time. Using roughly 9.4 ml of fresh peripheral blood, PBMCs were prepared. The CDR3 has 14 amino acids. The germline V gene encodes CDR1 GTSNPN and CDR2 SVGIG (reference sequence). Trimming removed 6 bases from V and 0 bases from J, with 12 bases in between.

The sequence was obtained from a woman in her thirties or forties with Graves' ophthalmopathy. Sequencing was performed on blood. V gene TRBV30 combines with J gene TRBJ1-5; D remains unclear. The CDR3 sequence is CACSDGISNQPQHF. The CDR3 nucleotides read TGTGCCTGCTCTGACGGTATTAGCAATCAGCCCCAGCATTTT.